Shown below are 31 T cell receptor beta chains from a single sample sequenced in a study of PD-1 blockade in classical Hodgkin lymphoma. All patients relapsed after autologous stem cell transplantation, and brentuximab vedotin exposure varied. Repertoires were generated with immunoSEQ multiplex PCR, while TCRdb's copy carries only in-frame clones and drops some. Seen here are about 14,000 clones, about four fifths observed once, and the top ten hold approximately 24%. The source material was peripheral blood mononuclear cells (PBMCs), sampled at baseline. These receptors came from a human donor with classical Hodgkin lymphoma.

For this clone: The junction departs from the called germline gene at one end, perhaps through a read error. This rearrangement joins TRBV7-7 to TRBJ1-1; TRBD1 might be the D (6 bases). From germline, CDR1 is SSHAT and CDR2 FNYEAQ (reference sequence). This CDR3 spans 14 amino acids. CDR3 loop: CASSPSPGAFEAFF. The CDR3 DNA reads TGTGCTAGCAGCCCTTCACCGGGGGCTTTTGAAGCTTTCTTT.

The V and J genes are TRBV7-6 and TRBJ1-3; a weak D match, TRBD1 (5 bases). The germline V gene has CDR1 SGHVS and CDR2 FNYEAQ. The CDR3 length is 16 residues. Between the trimmed V and J ends, which lost 5 bases and 0 bases, there was a span of 14 bases. The CDR3 coding sequence is TGTGCCAGCAGCACGGGACGGGTAATCTCTGGAAACACCATATATTTT. Protein sequence: CASSTGRVISGNTIYF.

The chain joins TRBV4-2 to TRBJ1-1; D may be TRBD1 (5 bases). CDR3 length equals 16 residues. V lost 5 bases and J lost 0, with 16 bases in between. The V gene's germline CDR1 is LGHNA and CDR2 YNFKEQ. CDR3 region: CASSLLLSGMNTEAFF. CDR3 sequence (DNA): TGTGCCAGCAGCTTGTTACTCTCAGGGATGAACACTGAAGCTTTCTTT.

The chain recombines TRBV15 with TRBJ1-6; no clear D. This CDR3 is 12 amino acids long. Germline V lookup: CDR1 LNHNV, CDR2 YYDKDF (reference sequence). Deletions cut 0 bases from V and 7 bases from J, with 1 base between. The CDR3 reads CATSRENSPLHF. The CDR3 DNA follows: TGTGCCACCAGCAGAGAAAATTCACCCCTCCACTTT.

The J gene is TRBJ1-6, the V gene TRBV11-3, with a weak D call TRBD1 (5 bases). V dropped 4 bases and J dropped 7 bases, with 11 bases sitting between them. This CDR3 comprises 14 residues. Germline V gene sequence: CDR1 SGHNT, CDR2 YENEEA. The CDR3 here is CASSYGTPNSPLHF. As DNA, the CDR3 is TGTGCCAGCAGCTATGGGACGCCGAATTCACCCCTCCACTTT.

This chain joins TRBV7-8 and TRBJ2-3; TRBD2 agrees at 14 bases. V shed 5 bases, J shed 0 bases, and the junction held 4 bases outside the gene matches. The germline V gene encodes CDR1 SGHVS and CDR2 FQNEAQ. The CDR3 extends over 17 amino acids. The CDR3: CASSPRTSGGSTDTQYF. The CDR3, as DNA: TGTGCCAGCAGCCCCCGGACTAGCGGGGGGAGCACAGATACGCAGTATTTT. Together with reference TRBV7-8 and TRBJ2-3, the CDR3 gives the full variable domain: GAGVSQSPRYKVAKRGQDVALRCDPISGHVSLFWYQQALGQGPEFLTYFQNEAQLDKSGLPSDRFFAERPEGSVSTLKIQRTQQEDSAVYLCASSPRTSGGSTDTQYFGPGTRLTVL.

CDR3 protein: CASSRPTSGGNYEQYF. As DNA, the CDR3 is TGTGCCAGCAGCCGCCCAACTAGCGGGGGGAACTACGAGCAGTACTTC. The rearrangement joins TRBV4-2 to TRBJ2-7, with 12 bases fitting TRBD2. V gave up 4 bases and J gave up 3 bases; unmatched junction bases: 7. Germline V gives CDR1 LGHNA, CDR2 YNFKEQ. The CDR3 consists of 16 residues.

The V gene is TRBV6-4, the J gene TRBJ2-3, with D perhaps assigned TRBD1 or TRBD2 (6 bases each). This CDR3 is 13 amino acids long. Germline CDR1 MRHNA, CDR2 SNTAGT. The ends were cut back, 8 bases at V and 9 bases at J, with 18 bases in the middle. CDR3 sequence (DNA): TGTGCCAGCGGGGACGGGGGCCGAGGGACGCAGTATTTT. Its protein is CASGDGGRGTQYF.

This rearrangement joins TRBV4-1 to TRBJ2-1; D possibly corresponds to TRBD2 (5 bases). Trimming stripped 1 base from V and 0 bases from J, with 13 bases between. CDR3 length: 17 residues. Germline loops: CDR1 MGHRA, CDR2 YSYEKL. CDR3 in DNA: TGCGCCAGCAGCCAAGGTCTAATTGGGAGCTCCTACAATGAGCAGTTCTTC. It is translated as CASSQGLIGSSYNEQFF.

This clone was seen a single time. The rearrangement links TRBV27 to TRBJ1-2; D remains ambiguous. The CDR3 loop spans 15 amino acids. From germline, CDR1 is MNHEY and CDR2 SMNVEV (reference sequence). Trimming pared 5 bases from V and 8 bases from J, leaving 21 bases between. CDR3 amino acids: CASSPTSGVTKGYTF. The DNA for the CDR3 is TGTGCCAGCAGTCCCACCTCAGGAGTAACTAAGGGCTACACCTTC.

With regard to this clone: The junction shows a germline mismatch at one end, possibly a read error. V gene TRBV5-8 combines with J gene TRBJ2-7, with D hard to call. In germline, CDR1 is SGHTS, CDR2 YDEGEE. The CDR3 totals 13 residues. The CDR3 DNA follows: TGTGCCAGCAGCTTGATCGGGTCCTCCGAGCAGTACTTC. Translation: CASSLIGSSEQYF.

The chain couples TRBV28 to TRBJ1-5, with unresolved D. Between the trimmed V and J ends, which lost 4 bases and 2 bases, there was a span of 15 bases. Looked up from germline, CDR1 is MDHEN and CDR2 is SYDVKM. CDR3 length: 16 residues. CDR3 protein: CASSSRRTQGNQPQHF. Written as DNA, the CDR3 is TGTGCCAGCAGTTCCCGCCGAACCCAGGGCAATCAGCCCCAGCATTTT.

The chain couples TRBV28 to TRBJ2-7; D may be TRBD1 (5 bases). Germline assignment: CDR1 MDHEN and CDR2 SYDVKM. Trimming stripped 8 bases from V and 7 bases from J, with 15 bases between. CDR3 length equals 12 residues. The CDR3 region has the DNA TGTGCCAGCGGATTTGGATACAGGGAGCAGTACTTC. Protein: CASGFGYREQYF.

V usage is TRBV10-1 and J usage is TRBJ1-3, with D perhaps matching TRBD1 (5 bases). The CDR3 totals 15 residues. The V end was cut by 9 bases, the J end by 7 bases, with 22 bases between. Germline CDR1 and CDR2: WNHNN and SYGVQD (reference sequence). The CDR3 is CASPRGIGYRNTIYF. The CDR3 DNA sequence: TGCGCCAGTCCACGGGGGATCGGTTACCGGAACACCATATATTTT.

The chain joins TRBV18 to TRBJ1-6; no firm D call. Germline values: CDR1 KGHSH, CDR2 LQKENI. This CDR3 is 18 amino acids long. The V end lost 3 bases, the J end lost 0 bases, and 15 bases lay between the germline ends. In DNA form, the CDR3 reads TGTGCCAGCTCACCCCTCATCGCCACGGGCTCCTATAATTCACCCCTCCACTTT. Encoded protein: CASSPLIATGSYNSPLHF.

This rearrangement joins TRBV28 to TRBJ1-2, with a possible D match to TRBD1 (6 bases). The CDR3 length is 15 residues. Germline CDR1 is MDHEN and CDR2 is SYDVKM. Trimming pared 10 bases from V and 5 bases from J, leaving 23 bases between. As DNA, the CDR3 is TGTGCCACCCCGATAGACGGGGGCGGTGATTATGGCTACACCTTC. It codes for CATPIDGGGDYGYTF.

The V and J genes are TRBV4-1 and TRBJ2-2; 9 nucleotides match TRBD2. This CDR3 contains 16 residues. CDR1 and CDR2 (germline): MGHRA, YSYEKL. The V gene end was trimmed by 4 bases and the J gene end by 1 base; junction bases not matched to a gene: 4. This CDR3 is CASSPEAGGNTGELFF. DNA for the CDR3: TGCGCCAGCAGCCCGGAAGCGGGGGGGAACACCGGGGAGCTGTTTTTT.

The chain carries TRBV2 and TRBJ2-5; 9 positions match TRBD2. With V trimmed by 3 bases and J by 2 bases, 4 bases remained unmatched. The germline V gene has CDR1 SNHLY and CDR2 FYNNEI. The CDR3 is 15 residues long. For the CDR3, the DNA is TGTGCCAGCAGTGACGGCGGGGGGGGGCAAGAGACCCAGTACTTC. Its translation is CASSDGGGGQETQYF. The full variable domain, rest sourced from reference TRBV2 and TRBJ2-5, is EPEVTQTPSHQVTQMGQEVILRCVPISNHLYFYWYRQILGQKVEFLVSFYNNEISEKSEIFDDQFSVERPDGSNFTLKIRSTKLEDSAMYFCASSDGGGGQETQYFGPGTRLLVL.

This clone was seen a few times. The chain employs TRBV28 and TRBJ1-4, with TRBD1 identical over 7 bases. This CDR3 contains 15 residues. Germline CDR1 and CDR2: MDHEN and SYDVKM. The trim removed 8 bases at V and 2 bases at J, leaving 8 bases unmatched. The CDR3 protein is CASRRGSDTNEKLFF. CDR3 coding DNA: TGTGCCAGCCGCAGGGGGTCGGATACTAATGAAAAACTGTTTTTT.

The chain carries TRBV7-2 and TRBJ2-1; D remains unclear. V was clipped by 7 bases and J by 8 bases, with 12 bases between them. This CDR3 region has 12 residues. Germline assignment: CDR1 SGHTA and CDR2 FQGNSA. The CDR3 DNA follows: TGTGCCAGCAACCGAAGACACGATGAGCAGTTCTTC. As protein: CASNRRHDEQFF.

Of note for this clone: One junction end does not reproduce the germline sequence, and a read error may be involved. The rearrangement links TRBV5-1 to TRBJ2-3, with a weak D call TRBD1 (5 bases). The CDR3 is 9 residues long. Germline lookup yields CDR1 SGHRS and CDR2 YFSETQ. The CDR3 here is CASTSWTLF. In nucleotides, the CDR3 is TGCGCCAGCACCTCTTGGACACTTTTT.

This clone was seen just once. The chain carries TRBV11-3 and TRBJ2-3; a possible D gene is TRBD1 (5 bases). Trimming cost V 1 base and J 6 bases, with 8 bases left between them. CDR1 SGHNT and CDR2 YENEEA come from the germline V gene. The length of the CDR3 is 13 residues. CDR3 in DNA: TGTGCCAGCAGCTTAGGGCAGGGTGATACGCAGTATTTT. It specifies CASSLGQGDTQYF.

The chain recombines TRBV5-3 with TRBJ1-5; 7 positions match TRBD1. TRBV5-3 qualifies as an ORF whose function is uncertain. V gave up 7 bases and J gave up 5 bases; unmatched junction bases: 6. CDR3 length equals 13 residues. CDR3 coding DNA: TGTGCCAGAGGCAGGGGGTGTTATCAGCCCCAGCATTTT. Its protein product is CARGRGCYQPQHF.

J is TRBJ1-5 and V is TRBV19; no clear D. The length of the CDR3 is 13 residues. Germline values: CDR1 LNHDA, CDR2 SQIVND (reference sequence). Trimming stripped 5 bases from V and 2 bases from J, with 7 bases between. CDR3 sequence (DNA): TGTGCCAGTAGTTCCCTCGGCAATCAGCCCCAGCATTTT. It codes for CASSSLGNQPQHF.

The rearrangement uses TRBV16 and TRBJ1-1; D ambiguous. The V gene lost 3 bases and the J gene lost 0 bases, with 5 bases spanning the gap. This CDR3 is 13 amino acids long. Germline-derived CDR1 and CDR2 are KGHSY and FQNENV. This CDR3 reads CASSQLMNTEAFF. In DNA, the CDR3 is TGTGCCAGCAGCCAGTTAATGAACACTGAAGCTTTCTTT.

The chain recombines TRBV5-1 with TRBJ2-7; 10 bases match TRBD2. The germline V gene encodes CDR1 SGHRS and CDR2 YFSETQ. The V gene end was trimmed by 0 bases and the J gene end by 1 base; junction bases not matched to a gene: 1. The CDR3 has 15 residues. Here the CDR3 DNA reads TGCGCCAGCAGCTTGGGTAGCGGGGGGTCCTACGAGCAGTACTTC. It yields the protein CASSLGSGGSYEQYF.

This clone was seen just once. The rearrangement links TRBV7-9 to TRBJ1-1; 7 bases line up with TRBD1. This CDR3 contains 14 residues. Germline V gene data show CDR1 as SEHNR and CDR2 as FQNEAQ (reference sequence). V trimming: 6 bases; J trimming: 5 bases; junction bases outside the gene matches: 9. CDR3 in amino acids: CASRFGTGETEAFF. CDR3 DNA: TGTGCCAGCAGGTTCGGAACAGGGGAGACTGAAGCTTTCTTT.

The rearrangement links TRBV25-1 to TRBJ1-6; D remains unclear. V lost 7 bases to trimming and J lost 3 bases, with 7 bases between them. Germline V CDR1 and CDR2: MGHDK, SYGVNS. The CDR3 is 13 residues long. The CDR3, as DNA: TGTGCCAGCATCAAGGACTATAATTCACCCCTCCACTTT. It codes for CASIKDYNSPLHF. The variable domain in full, completed from reference TRBV25-1 and TRBJ1-6, reads EADIYQTPRYLVIGTGKKITLECSQTMGHDKMYWYQQDPGMELHLIHYSYGVNSTEKGDLSSESTVSRIRTEHFPLTLESARPSHTSQYLCASIKDYNSPLHFGNGTRLTVT.

The rearrangement links TRBV4-1 to TRBJ1-4; the match to TRBD1 covers 7 bases. Germline assignment: CDR1 MGHRA and CDR2 YSYEKL. The CDR3 has 16 residues. Unmatched junction bases numbered 9, after V lost 0 bases and J lost 8 bases. This chain's CDR3 is CASSQDMATGWEKLFF. CDR3 DNA sequence: TGCGCCAGCAGCCAAGATATGGCGACAGGGTGGGAAAAACTGTTTTTT.

The rearrangement links TRBV7-6 to TRBJ2-1; D perhaps matches TRBD2 (7 bases). The ends were cut back, 0 bases at V and 8 bases at J, with 20 bases in the middle. The CDR3 sequence is 17 residues long. Germline CDR1 SGHVS, CDR2 FNYEAQ. The CDR3 DNA sequence: TGTGCCAGCAGCTTAGCCTATCCAGGCGGGGGCTTAGATGAGCAGTTCTTC. Translation: CASSLAYPGGGLDEQFF. Full variable domain (remainder filled in from reference TRBV7-6 and TRBJ2-1): GAGVSQSPRYKVTKRGQDVALRCDPISGHVSLYWYRQALGQGPEFLTYFNYEAQQDKSGLPNDRFSAERPEGSISTLTIQRTEQRDSAMYRCASSLAYPGGGLDEQFFGPGTRLTVL.

For this clone: This sample also contains other DNA sequences that code for the same CDR3. J is TRBJ2-5 and V is TRBV5-4, with D perhaps given as TRBD1 or TRBD2 (5 bases each). The germline CDR1 and CDR2 sequences are SGHNT and YYREEE (reference sequence). V was trimmed by 0 bases and J by 2 bases, leaving 11 bases between them. The CDR3 consists of 15 residues. This CDR3 reads CASSLVRGNQETQYF. CDR3 sequence (DNA): TGTGCCAGCAGCTTGGTGAGGGGTAATCAAGAGACCCAGTACTTC.